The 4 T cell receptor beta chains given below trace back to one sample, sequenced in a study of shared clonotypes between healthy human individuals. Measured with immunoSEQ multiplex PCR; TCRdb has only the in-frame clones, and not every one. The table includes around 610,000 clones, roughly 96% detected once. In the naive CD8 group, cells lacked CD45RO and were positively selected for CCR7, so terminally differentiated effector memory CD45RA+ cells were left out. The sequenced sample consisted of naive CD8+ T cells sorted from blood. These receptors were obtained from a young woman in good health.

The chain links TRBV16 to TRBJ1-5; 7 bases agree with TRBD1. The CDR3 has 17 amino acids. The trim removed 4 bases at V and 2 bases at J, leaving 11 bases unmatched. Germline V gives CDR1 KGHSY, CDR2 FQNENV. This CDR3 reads CASSPPSGDSRNQPQHF. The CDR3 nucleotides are TGTGCCAGCAGCCCCCCGTCGGGGGACAGCCGCAATCAGCCCCAGCATTTT. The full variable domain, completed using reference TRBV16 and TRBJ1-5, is GEEVAQTPKHLVRGEGQKAKLYCAPIKGHSYVFWYQQVLKNEFKFLISFQNENVFDETGMPKERFSAKCLPNSPCSLEIQATKLEDSAVYFCASSPPSGDSRNQPQHFGDGTRLSIL.

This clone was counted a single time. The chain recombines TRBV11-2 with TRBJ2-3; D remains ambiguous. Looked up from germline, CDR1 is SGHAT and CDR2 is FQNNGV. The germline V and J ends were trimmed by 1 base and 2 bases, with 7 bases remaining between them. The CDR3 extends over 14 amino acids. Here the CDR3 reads CASSLGWNTDTQYF. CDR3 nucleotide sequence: TGTGCCAGCAGCTTAGGGTGGAACACAGATACGCAGTATTTT.

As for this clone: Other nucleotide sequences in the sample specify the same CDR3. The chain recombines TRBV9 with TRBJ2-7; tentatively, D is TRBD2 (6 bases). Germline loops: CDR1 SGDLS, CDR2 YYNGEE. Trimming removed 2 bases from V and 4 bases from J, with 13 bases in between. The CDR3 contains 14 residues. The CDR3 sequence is CASSVGGEGYEQYF. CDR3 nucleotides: TGTGCCAGCAGCGTCGGGGGAGAAGGGTACGAGCAGTACTTC.

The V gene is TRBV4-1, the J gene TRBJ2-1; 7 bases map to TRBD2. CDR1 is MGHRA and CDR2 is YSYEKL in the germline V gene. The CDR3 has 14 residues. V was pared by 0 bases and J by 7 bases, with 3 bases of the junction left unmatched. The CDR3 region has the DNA TGCGCCAGCAGCCAAGATGATAGCGGGAATGAGCAGTTCTTC. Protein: CASSQDDSGNEQFF.